The 10 T cell receptor beta chains presented below share a single source sample, sequenced in a study of blood T cell repertoires in COVID-19 (dated by TCRdb to about 2020). The library was prepared using the immunoSEQ multiplex PCR assay. TCRdb limited this immuneACCESS table to in-frame rearrangements with V and J called. A share of clones is missing; checked studies link under half to unresolved V genes, and the rest is unexplained. The sample records hundreds of thousands of clones, around 87% of which are singletons. The ten top clones hold about 1.6% of the sample. The source material was peripheral blood. The source is a woman aged 35 to 49 who had recovered from COVID-19.

This chain connects TRBV10-1 to TRBJ1-4, with D possibly matching TRBD1 (6 bases). Trimming removed 9 bases at V and 6 bases at J, with 14 bases between. The CDR3 loop spans 13 amino acids. The germline gives CDR1 WNHNN, CDR2 SYGVQD (reference sequence). CDR3: CASQGREDEKLFF. CDR3 sequence (DNA): TGCGCCAGTCAGGGGCGCGAGGATGAAAAACTGTTTTTT.

This clone was seen just once. J is TRBJ1-2 and V is TRBV7-2; D not certain. The V gene's germline CDR1 is SGHTA and CDR2 FQGNSA. Between the trimmed V and J ends, which lost 3 bases and 4 bases, there was a span of 18 bases. The CDR3 sequence is 16 residues long. CDR3 region: CASSFLTEAPTYGYTF. CDR3 bases: TGTGCCAGCAGCTTTCTGACGGAGGCCCCCACCTATGGCTACACCTTC.

This chain connects TRBV2 to TRBJ1-4, with 8 bases lining up with TRBD1. From germline, CDR1 is SNHLY and CDR2 FYNNEI. The trim removed 7 bases at V and 0 bases at J, leaving 7 bases unmatched. The CDR3 is made up of 16 amino acids. The CDR3 protein is CASTSDRVATNEKLFF. The CDR3 region has the DNA TGTGCCAGCACCTCGGACAGGGTAGCAACTAATGAAAAACTGTTTTTT.

V is TRBV5-1 and J is TRBJ1-2, with D unresolved. The CDR3 is 14 residues long. V lost 4 bases and J lost 3, with 13 bases in between. Per germline, CDR1 SGHRS and CDR2 YFSETQ. Here the CDR3 reads CASSPGSVDYGYTF. DNA for the CDR3: TGCGCCAGCAGCCCCGGGTCAGTCGACTATGGCTACACCTTC. The full variable domain, with the rest looked up from reference TRBV5-1 and TRBJ1-2, is KAGVTQTPRYLIKTRGQQVTLSCSPISGHRSVSWYQQTPGQGLQFLFEYFSETQRNKGNFPGRFSGRQFSNSRSEMNVSTLELGDSALYLCASSPGSVDYGYTFGSGTRLTVV.

This rearrangement joins TRBV2 to TRBJ1-5, with D possibly TRBD1 on 6 matching bases. This CDR3 is built from 15 residues. V was trimmed by 6 bases and J by 2 bases, leaving 14 bases between them. Germline V lookup: CDR1 SNHLY, CDR2 FYNNEI. Written as DNA, the CDR3 is TGTGCCAGCAGGGCAGGGGATCGGGGCAATCAGCCCCAGCATTTT. Translated, it gives CASRAGDRGNQPQHF.

The rearrangement uses TRBV9 and TRBJ2-1; tentative D call: TRBD1 (5 bases). CDR1 and CDR2 from the germline V gene are SGDLS and YYNGEE. Trimming left V 0 bases short and J 0 bases short, with 13 bases between. This CDR3 is built from 17 residues. CDR3 bases: TGTGCCAGCAGCGTAGTGGGTGGGGCTAACTCCTACAATGAGCAGTTCTTC. Amino acid sequence: CASSVVGGANSYNEQFF.

The chain couples TRBV11-2 to TRBJ1-1; maybe TRBD1 (5 bases). V was clipped by 5 bases and J by 1 base, with 11 bases between them. The CDR3 loop spans 14 amino acids. The germline V gene encodes CDR1 SGHAT and CDR2 FQNNGV. For the CDR3, the DNA is TGTGCCAGCAGCCACGGACACAGGAACACTGAAGCTTTCTTT. Encoded protein: CASSHGHRNTEAFF.

This sequence joins TRBV7-9 and TRBJ1-2; 8 bases are a match to TRBD1. CDR1 and CDR2 from the germline V gene are SEHNR and FQNEAQ (reference sequence). The CDR3 totals 14 residues. V lost 5 bases to trimming and J lost 7 bases; unmatched junction nucleotides: 9. CDR3 loop: CASSPDRGAGGYTF. CDR3 bases: TGTGCCAGCAGCCCCGACAGGGGTGCCGGTGGCTACACCTTC.

J is TRBJ2-7 and V is TRBV29-1; possible D gene TRBD1, 5 bases. With 6 bases removed from V and 5 bases from J, the gap between germline ends came to 20 bases. Germline CDR1 is SQVTM and CDR2 is ANQGSEA. The length of the CDR3 is 14 residues. CDR3 nucleotides: TGCAGCGTGCCAACAGGTGAAATTTCCCACGAGCAGTACTTC. Its translation is CSVPTGEISHEQYF.

V gene TRBV5-1 combines with J gene TRBJ1-4; weak D call: TRBD1 (5 bases). V was cut by 3 bases and J by 2 bases, with 14 bases left in between. The CDR3 is 16 residues long. Germline V gene lookup returns CDR1 SGHRS and CDR2 YFSETQ. As DNA, the CDR3 is TGCGCCAGCAGCTCGCCTTCAGGGTCGACTAATGAAAAACTGTTTTTT. As protein: CASSSPSGSTNEKLFF. Full variable domain (missing parts from reference TRBV5-1 and TRBJ1-4): KAGVTQTPRYLIKTRGQQVTLSCSPISGHRSVSWYQQTPGQGLQFLFEYFSETQRNKGNFPGRFSGRQFSNSRSEMNVSTLELGDSALYLCASSSPSGSTNEKLFFGSGTQLSVL.